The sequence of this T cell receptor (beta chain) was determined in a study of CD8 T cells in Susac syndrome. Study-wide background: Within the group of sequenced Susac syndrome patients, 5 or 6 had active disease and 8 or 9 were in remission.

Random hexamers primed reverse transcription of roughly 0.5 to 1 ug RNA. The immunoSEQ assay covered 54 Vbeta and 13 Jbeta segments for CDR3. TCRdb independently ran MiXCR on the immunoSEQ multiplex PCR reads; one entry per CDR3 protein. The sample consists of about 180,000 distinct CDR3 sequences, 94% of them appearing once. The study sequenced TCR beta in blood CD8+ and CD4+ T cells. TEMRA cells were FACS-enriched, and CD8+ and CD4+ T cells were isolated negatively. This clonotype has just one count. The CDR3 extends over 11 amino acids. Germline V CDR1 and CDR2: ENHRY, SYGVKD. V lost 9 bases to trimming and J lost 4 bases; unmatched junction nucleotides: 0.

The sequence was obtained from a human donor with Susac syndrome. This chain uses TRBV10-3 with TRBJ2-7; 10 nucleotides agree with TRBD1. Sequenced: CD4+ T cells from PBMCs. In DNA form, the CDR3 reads TGTGCCATGGGACAGGGGTACGAGCAGTACTTC. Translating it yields CAMGQGYEQYF.